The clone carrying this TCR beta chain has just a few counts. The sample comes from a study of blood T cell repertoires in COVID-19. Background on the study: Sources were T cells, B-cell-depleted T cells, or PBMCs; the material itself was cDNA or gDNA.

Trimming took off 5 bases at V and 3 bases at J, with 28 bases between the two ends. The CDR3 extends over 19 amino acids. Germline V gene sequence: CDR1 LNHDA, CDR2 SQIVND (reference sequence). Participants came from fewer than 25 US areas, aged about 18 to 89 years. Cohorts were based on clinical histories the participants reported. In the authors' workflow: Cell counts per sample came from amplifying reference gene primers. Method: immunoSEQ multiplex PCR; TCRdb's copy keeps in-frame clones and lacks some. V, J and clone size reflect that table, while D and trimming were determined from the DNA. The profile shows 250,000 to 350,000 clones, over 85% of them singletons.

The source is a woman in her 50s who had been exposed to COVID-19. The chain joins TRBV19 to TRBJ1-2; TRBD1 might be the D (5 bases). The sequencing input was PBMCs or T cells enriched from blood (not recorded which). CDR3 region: CASSAETADLGPTDYGYTF. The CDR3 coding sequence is TGTGCCAGTAGTGCGGAGACAGCCGATTTGGGGCCAACTGACTATGGCTACACCTTC.